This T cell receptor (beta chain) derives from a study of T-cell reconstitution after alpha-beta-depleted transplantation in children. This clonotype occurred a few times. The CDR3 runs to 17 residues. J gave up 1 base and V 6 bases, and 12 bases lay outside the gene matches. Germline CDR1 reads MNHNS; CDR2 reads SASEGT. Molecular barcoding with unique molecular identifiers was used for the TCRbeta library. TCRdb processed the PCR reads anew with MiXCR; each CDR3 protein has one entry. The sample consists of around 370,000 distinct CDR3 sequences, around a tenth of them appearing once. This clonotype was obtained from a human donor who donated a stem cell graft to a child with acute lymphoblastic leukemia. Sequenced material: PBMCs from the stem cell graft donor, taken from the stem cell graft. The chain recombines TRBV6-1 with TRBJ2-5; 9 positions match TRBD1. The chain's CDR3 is CASRPYSGTGSQETQYF. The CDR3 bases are TGTGCCAGCAGACCCTACTCCGGGACAGGGAGCCAAGAGACCCAGTACTTC.